One sample yielded the 17 T cell receptor beta chains listed below, sequenced in a study of blood T cell repertoires in COVID-19 (dated by TCRdb to 2020 to 2021). The library was prepared using the immunoSEQ multiplex PCR assay. Entries here come from immuneACCESS through TCRdb and include only in-frame sequences with V and J called. Some clones fail to appear in such tables; in the studies checked, an unresolved V gene covers under half of the shortfall, and the cause of the remainder is unknown. The sample table records some 99,000 clones; over 65% of these occur just once. The ten biggest clones cover roughly 18% of the sample. The sequenced sample was peripheral blood. The receptor set was obtained from a woman between 55 and 75 years old with acute or convalescent COVID-19.

The V call is TRBV28, the J call TRBJ1-5; D is uncertain. Germline V gene sequence: CDR1 MDHEN, CDR2 SYDVKM. V was trimmed by 4 bases and J by 9 bases, leaving 7 bases between them. The CDR3 consists of 11 residues. As DNA, the CDR3 is TGTGCCAGCAGTTACGGGTCGCCCCAGCATTTT. Translated: CASSYGSPQHF.

This clone has just one count. The sample holds other DNA sequences that translate to the same CDR3. The V and J genes are TRBV28 and TRBJ1-1; D gene uncertain. Germline V gives CDR1 MDHEN, CDR2 SYDVKM. V shed 3 bases and J shed 1 base, with 6 bases lying between them. The CDR3 length is 13 residues. The CDR3 DNA reads as TGTGCCAGCAGTTTTAGGAGGAACACTGAAGCTTTCTTT. Amino acids: CASSFRRNTEAFF.

The V and J genes are TRBV20-1 and TRBJ2-1, with D unresolved. V was clipped by 6 bases and J by 4 bases, with 7 bases between them. Germline CDR1 reads DFQATT; CDR2 reads SNEGSKA (reference sequence). The CDR3 covers 11 residues. CDR3 sequence: CSAPRYNEQFF. As DNA, the CDR3 is TGCAGTGCCCCCCGGTACAATGAGCAGTTCTTC.

The CDR3 DNA is TGTGCCAGCAGCCCTGGAGGGGGCGCCGGAAACACCATATATTTT. Translation: CASSPGGGAGNTIYF. The rearrangement joins TRBV7-8 to TRBJ1-3; 7 bases fit TRBD1. Trimming removed 5 bases from V and 4 bases from J; junction bases left unmatched: 8. Per germline, CDR1 SGHVS and CDR2 FQNEAQ. This CDR3 comprises 15 residues.

This clone was observed once. The sample has other DNA sequences that encode this CDR3 too. This chain links TRBV28 with TRBJ2-3, with TRBD2 matching over 7 bases. After removal of 5 bases from V and 0 bases from J, the junction contained 11 bases not matched to a gene. This CDR3 has 17 residues. From germline, CDR1 is MDHEN and CDR2 SYDVKM. CDR3 amino acids: CASSPPSGGGSTDTQYF. In DNA form, the CDR3 reads TGTGCCAGCAGTCCCCCCTCGGGCGGGGGTAGCACAGATACGCAGTATTTT.

This chain links TRBV18 with TRBJ1-4; a possible D gene is TRBD1 (6 bases). The CDR3 has 16 residues. Germline lookup yields CDR1 KGHSH and CDR2 LQKENI. V was shortened by 3 bases and J by 8 bases, with 19 bases between the two germline ends. The CDR3 reads CASSPFYSGEGEKLFF. The CDR3 DNA reads as TGTGCCAGCTCACCGTTCTATTCAGGGGAGGGCGAAAAACTGTTTTTT.

This chain joins TRBV15 and TRBJ1-6; D gene uncertain. The CDR3 has 15 amino acids. Trimming removed 0 bases at V and 7 bases at J, with 10 bases between. The germline V gene has CDR1 LNHNV and CDR2 YYDKDF (reference sequence). The CDR3 region has the DNA TGTGCCACCAGCAGAGATAGAGGGTCCAATTCACCCCTCCACTTT. Translation gives CATSRDRGSNSPLHF.

The chain carries TRBV7-9 and TRBJ2-1; D is possibly TRBD1 (5 bases). With 1 base removed from V and 3 bases from J, the gap between germline ends came to 7 bases. CDR3 size: 14 residues. The germline V gene encodes CDR1 SEHNR and CDR2 FQNEAQ (reference sequence). Written as DNA, the CDR3 is TGTGCCAGCAGCTTAGGACAGCACTACAATGAGCAGTTCTTC. This translates into CASSLGQHYNEQFF.

The rearrangement uses TRBV7-2 and TRBJ2-5; TRBD2 agrees at 7 bases. There are 12 residues in the CDR3. V dropped 8 bases and J dropped 5; count of bases not matched to a gene: 5. Germline V gene data show CDR1 as SGHTA and CDR2 as FQGNSA. CDR3 bases: TGTGCCAGCGGGGGAGGGCGGGAGACCCAGTACTTC. This translates into CASGGGRETQYF.

The V and J genes are TRBV5-6 and TRBJ1-1; maybe TRBD1 (6 bases). V was pared by 4 bases and J by 0 bases, with 13 bases between. CDR1 is SGHDT and CDR2 is YYEEEE in the germline V gene. There are 15 residues in the CDR3. CDR3 DNA: TGTGCCAGCAGCCTCAGACAGGTCATGAACACTGAAGCTTTCTTT. This sequence encodes CASSLRQVMNTEAFF. The full variable domain, in which reference TRBV5-6 and TRBJ1-1 provide the parts outside the CDR3, is DAGVTQSPTHLIKTRGQQVTLRCSPKSGHDTVSWYQQALGQGPQFIFQYYEEEERQRGNFPDRFSGHQFPNYSSELNVNALLLGDSALYLCASSLRQVMNTEAFFGQGTRLTVV.

This chain joins TRBV5-5 and TRBJ1-6, with D unclear. V was shortened by 5 bases and J by 7 bases, with 16 bases between the two germline ends. Germline assignment: CDR1 SGHKS and CDR2 YYEKEE (reference sequence). This CDR3 comprises 15 residues. In nucleotides, the CDR3 is TGTGCCAGCAGTCGGGGTCAAAGGTTGAATTCACCCCTCCACTTT. This encodes CASSRGQRLNSPLHF.

The rearrangement joins TRBV28 to TRBJ1-2; TRBD1 matches 8 bases. This CDR3 comprises 14 residues. Looked up from germline, CDR1 is MDHEN and CDR2 is SYDVKM. J lost 7 bases, V lost 6 bases, and 10 bases had no gene match. CDR3 residues: CASSLGQGLAGYTF. The CDR3 DNA sequence: TGTGCCAGCAGCCTCGGACAGGGCTTAGCTGGCTACACCTTC.

The chain carries TRBV12-3 or TRBV12-4 and TRBJ2-6; no firm D call. The CDR3 has 13 amino acids. Deletions cut 3 bases from V and 4 bases from J, with 4 bases between. The DNA of the CDR3 is TGTGCCAGCAGTTTCTCCGGGGCCAACGTCCTGACTTTC. Translation gives CASSFSGANVLTF.

This chain uses TRBV2 with TRBJ1-5, with D possibly TRBD1 on 5 matching bases. The germline CDR1 and CDR2 sequences are SNHLY and FYNNEI. This CDR3 spans 14 amino acids. V lost 0 bases and J 7 bases, leaving 10 bases between the germline ends. For the CDR3, the DNA is TGTGCCAGCAGTGAAGCGGGGCAAACCCAGCCCCAGCATTTT. This translates into CASSEAGQTQPQHF.

As DNA, the CDR3 is TGTGCCAGTAGTATAGGTGCGGACAATGAGCAGTTCTTC. This translates into CASSIGADNEQFF. The chain combines TRBV19 with TRBJ2-1; D gene unclear. This CDR3 is built from 13 residues. The germline V gene encodes CDR1 LNHDA and CDR2 SQIVND (reference sequence). Trimming cost V 1 base and J 5 bases, with 6 bases left between them.

This chain joins TRBV30 and TRBJ2-1; TRBD2 aligns across 9 bases. CDR3 size: 16 residues. V shed 2 bases, J shed 5 bases, and the junction held 10 bases outside the gene matches. Germline loops: CDR1 GTSNPN, CDR2 SVGIG (reference sequence). This CDR3 reads CAWSPTGLAGNNEQFF. CDR3 nucleotides: TGTGCCTGGAGTCCAACGGGACTAGCAGGAAACAATGAGCAGTTCTTC.

This chain uses TRBV28 with TRBJ2-7; 7 bases fit TRBD2. V dropped 4 bases and J dropped 6; count of bases not matched to a gene: 12. There are 15 residues in the CDR3. CDR1 and CDR2 (germline): MDHEN, SYDVKM. Written as DNA, the CDR3 is TGTGCCAGCAGTTCTTCTCAACTAGGGAGGGCCGAGCAGTACTTC. Its protein product is CASSSSQLGRAEQYF.